The entry below gives a single T cell receptor (beta chain) sequence along with its context. Primers for the PCR totalled 60 Vbeta and 13 Jbeta. The table came from immunoSEQ multiplex PCR; TCRdb's copy has only in-frame clones and leaves some out. Of about 170,000 clones in the sample, approximately 84% are singletons; the top ten hold around 3%. The sample originates from a study of cytomegalovirus exposure and HLA in healthy donors. CDR1 is SGDLS, CDR2 YYNGEE, per germline. The V segment lost 4 bases and the J segment 6 bases; nucleotides outside the gene matches: 10. The CDR3 has 15 amino acids. The V and J genes are TRBV9 and TRBJ2-3, with 8 bases aligning to TRBD2. This TCR derives from a woman aged 45 to 65 in good health and CMV-seropositive. Sequences were obtained from PBMCs. DNA of the CDR3: TGTGCCAGCAGCCCAGAGGGGCGGGAGGTGGATACGCAGTATTTT. Its translation: CASSPEGREVDTQYF.